The next 22 T cell receptor beta chains were all read from a single sample in a study of cytomegalovirus exposure and HLA in healthy donors. Clones were read by immunoSEQ multiplex PCR, and TCRdb kept only the in-frame ones, dropping some. The repertoire holds 150,000 to 200,000 clones, with about 90% as singletons. Input material: PBMCs. These receptors all come from a woman aged 18-29 years in good health and CMV-seropositive.

The chain employs TRBV5-4 and TRBJ2-2; 13 bases fit TRBD2. The CDR3 spans 16 residues. V gave up 3 bases and J gave up 4 bases; unmatched junction bases: 3. Per germline, CDR1 SGHNT and CDR2 YYREEE (reference sequence). CDR3 residues: CASSWGLAGSTGELFF. Written as DNA, the CDR3 is TGTGCCAGCAGCTGGGGACTAGCGGGAAGCACCGGGGAGCTGTTTTTT.

The chain has TRBV29-1 and TRBJ1-3; no definite D call. V was trimmed by 6 bases and J by 4 bases, leaving 13 bases between them. From germline, CDR1 is SQVTM and CDR2 ANQGSEA. The CDR3 is 13 residues long. In nucleotides, the CDR3 is TGCAGCGTCCCCGCGGGGAACGGAAACACCATATATTTT. It codes for CSVPAGNGNTIYF.

This clone occurred once. The rearrangement uses TRBV6-4 and TRBJ2-1, with 8 bases lining up with TRBD2. Germline V CDR1 and CDR2: MRHNA, SNTAGT. The V and J ends lost 3 bases and 9 bases, in that order; junction bases with no gene match: 4. CDR3 length equals 13 residues. CDR3 bases: TGTGCCAGCAGTGAAAGCGGGAGTTTTGAGCAGTTCTTC. This sequence encodes CASSESGSFEQFF.

The chain carries TRBV2 and TRBJ2-1; a weak D match, TRBD1 (6 bases). The length of the CDR3 is 13 residues. The germline CDR1 and CDR2 sequences are SNHLY and FYNNEI. V was trimmed by 4 bases and J by 7 bases, leaving 11 bases between them. CDR3 sequence: CASSVGGRNEQFF. DNA for the CDR3: TGTGCCAGCAGTGTAGGGGGAAGGAATGAGCAGTTCTTC.

In regard to this clone: The junction and the germline gene differ at one end; a read error may be behind it. CDR3 sequence: CASSEGQGTYNEQFF. The CDR3 DNA sequence: TGTGCCAGCAGCGAAGGACAGGGGACCTACAATGAGCAGTTCTTC. This chain links TRBV2 with TRBJ2-1; TRBD1 matches at 9 bases. Germline CDR1 is SNHLY and CDR2 is FYNNEI. The CDR3 runs 15 residues.

The rearrangement links TRBV6-5 to TRBJ2-2; D might be TRBD2 (6 bases). The length of the CDR3 is 14 residues. Deletions cut 0 bases from V and 7 bases from J, with 9 bases between. Germline CDR1 is MNHEY and CDR2 is SVGAGI. The CDR3 DNA is TGTGCCAGCAGTTACTCCCCGGGGGTCGGGGAGCTGTTTTTT. This codes for CASSYSPGVGELFF.

This chain joins TRBV27 and TRBJ2-2, with D unresolved. The V and J ends lost 5 bases and 6 bases respectively, with 19 bases between them. The germline V gene encodes CDR1 MNHEY and CDR2 SMNVEV (reference sequence). The length of the CDR3 is 16 residues. As DNA, the CDR3 is TGTGCCAGCAGTCTGTGGTATCACCCTGGGCCCGGGGAGCTGTTTTTT. Translating it yields CASSLWYHPGPGELFF.

The genes are TRBV4-3 and TRBJ2-5; TRBD1 matches at 9 bases. Germline V CDR1 and CDR2: LGHNA, YSLEER. The CDR3 contains 14 residues. After removal of 3 bases from V and 5 bases from J, the junction contained 4 bases not matched to a gene. The CDR3 DNA reads TGCGCCAGCAGCCAGGACAGGGGTAGGGAGACCCAGTACTTC. It is translated as CASSQDRGRETQYF.

This chain joins TRBV11-2 and TRBJ1-5; D gene uncertain. The germline V gene has CDR1 SGHAT and CDR2 FQNNGV. The CDR3 loop spans 14 amino acids. V shed 2 bases and J shed 0 bases, with 5 bases lying between them. CDR3 sequence (DNA): TGTGCCAGCAGCTTACAGTATAGCAATCAGCCCCAGCATTTT. It yields the protein CASSLQYSNQPQHF.

The J gene is TRBJ2-2, the V gene TRBV19; TRBD1 aligns across 7 bases. Germline CDR1 and CDR2: LNHDA and SQIVND (reference sequence). Trimming cost V 6 bases and J 5 bases; bases outside gene matches: 6. The CDR3 runs to 14 residues. CDR3 residues: CASRIIQGTGELFF. The CDR3 nucleotides are TGTGCCAGTAGGATAATACAGGGGACCGGGGAGCTGTTTTTT.

The chain couples TRBV21-1 to TRBJ1-1; the table calls TRBD1, which could not be checked here. TRBV21-1 has pseudogene status. This CDR3 comprises 15 residues. In nucleotides, the CDR3 is TGTGCCAGCAGCAAAGTAGGGGAAGCGAACACTGAAGCTTTCTTT. Its protein is CASSKVGEANTEAFF.

The CDR3 DNA follows: TGCGCCAGCAGCCATACCGGACAGAACACTGAAGCTTTCTTT. It codes for CASSHTGQNTEAFF. The chain uses TRBV5-1 and TRBJ1-1; tentative D call: TRBD1 (5 bases). This CDR3 region has 14 residues. From germline, CDR1 is SGHRS and CDR2 YFSETQ. Trimming shortened V by 4 bases and J by 1 base, and 11 bases separated the two germline ends.

This clone was recorded a few times. J is TRBJ1-2 and V is TRBV10-3, with D possibly matching TRBD1 (6 bases). The V gene's germline CDR1 is ENHRY and CDR2 SYGVKD. V was clipped by 4 bases and J by 12 bases, with 18 bases between them. The CDR3 length is 13 residues. The CDR3 DNA follows: TGTGCCATCAGTGCAGGGGTCGCTGGAGTGGACACCTTC. Translating gives CAISAGVAGVDTF.

This clone was counted once. V usage is TRBV5-4 and J usage is TRBJ1-2; 10 bases are shared with TRBD1. The trim removed 2 bases at V and 7 bases at J, leaving 8 bases unmatched. The germline V gene encodes CDR1 SGHNT and CDR2 YYREEE (reference sequence). The CDR3 consists of 15 residues. This CDR3 is CASSLKAGTGVGYTF. CDR3 nucleotide sequence: TGTGCCAGCAGCTTAAAAGCCGGGACAGGGGTTGGCTACACCTTC. The whole variable domain, filled in from reference TRBV5-4 and TRBJ1-2, reads ETGVTQSPTHLIKTRGQQVTLRCSSQSGHNTVSWYQQALGQGPQFIFQYYREEENGRGNFPPRFSGLQFPNYSSELNVNALELDDSALYLCASSLKAGTGVGYTFGSGTRLTVV.

On this clone itself: The junction departs from germline at one end; a sequencing error may be responsible. The V and J genes are TRBV7-7 and TRBJ2-5; TRBD2 is a possible D gene (6 bases). The CDR3 contains 13 residues. Germline V CDR1 and CDR2: SSHAT, FNYEAQ (reference sequence). CDR3 sequence (DNA): TGTGCTAGCAGCTTTGGAGGGGAAGAGACCCAGTACTTC. This gives the protein CASSFGGEETQYF.

This chain connects TRBV6-6 to TRBJ1-1, with D possibly TRBD1 on 5 matching bases. CDR1 is MNHNY, CDR2 SVGAGI, per germline (reference sequence). Between the trimmed V and J ends, which lost 2 bases and 8 bases, there was a span of 12 bases. CDR3 length: 13 residues. Here the CDR3 DNA reads TGTGCCAGCAGTTACAATAGACAGTACGAAGCTTTCTTT. Translated: CASSYNRQYEAFF.

The chain uses TRBV7-3 and TRBJ2-3; the match to TRBD2 covers 10 bases. This CDR3 has 16 residues. V gave up 4 bases and J gave up 0 bases; unmatched junction bases: 4. Per germline, CDR1 SGHTA and CDR2 FQGTGA. CDR3 nucleotide sequence: TGTGCCAGCAGCTCGGGACTAGCGCACAGCACAGATACGCAGTATTTT. Translating gives CASSSGLAHSTDTQYF.

A single count supports this clone. The chain combines TRBV6-5 with TRBJ1-2; D is ambiguous. The CDR3 runs to 11 residues. Germline V gene lookup returns CDR1 MNHEY and CDR2 SVGAGI. With 6 bases removed from V and 3 bases from J, the gap between germline ends came to 5 bases. CDR3 in DNA: TGTGCCAGCAGCCCTTACTATGGCTACACCTTC. Residues: CASSPYYGYTF.

J is TRBJ1-2 and V is TRBV6-5, with TRBD1 identical over 9 bases. J gave up 6 bases and V 2 bases, and 7 bases lay outside the gene matches. The CDR3 consists of 15 residues. Looked up from germline, CDR1 is MNHEY and CDR2 is SVGAGI. The DNA for the CDR3 is TGTGCCAGCAGTTACCGGGACAGGGACGTCAATGGCTACACCTTC. Encoded protein: CASSYRDRDVNGYTF.

V and J are TRBV19 and TRBJ2-7, with D possibly matching TRBD2 (6 bases). This CDR3 has 13 amino acids. V shed 3 bases and J shed 3 bases, with 9 bases lying between them. CDR1 LNHDA and CDR2 SQIVND come from the germline V gene (reference sequence). CDR3 in amino acids: CASSIPGGYEQYF. The CDR3 DNA follows: TGTGCCAGTAGTATCCCCGGGGGCTACGAGCAGTACTTC.

The J gene is TRBJ1-2, the V gene TRBV30; D may be TRBD1 (6 bases). Looked up from germline, CDR1 is GTSNPN and CDR2 is SVGIG (reference sequence). CDR3 length: 13 amino acids. Trimming cost V 5 bases and J 4 bases, with 14 bases left between them. This CDR3 reads CAWSGGGSYGYTF. CDR3 DNA: TGTGCCTGGTCCGGTGGGGGCAGCTATGGCTACACCTTC.

V is TRBV7-9 and J is TRBJ2-3, with 13 bases lining up with TRBD2. CDR3 length: 18 residues. Per the germline V gene, CDR1 is SEHNR and CDR2 is FQNEAQ (reference sequence). V lost 1 base to trimming and J lost 3 bases; unmatched junction nucleotides: 7. The CDR3 coding sequence is TGTGCCAGCAGCTTAGTTAACGGACTAGCGGGAGCGACAGATACGCAGTATTTT. Protein product: CASSLVNGLAGATDTQYF.